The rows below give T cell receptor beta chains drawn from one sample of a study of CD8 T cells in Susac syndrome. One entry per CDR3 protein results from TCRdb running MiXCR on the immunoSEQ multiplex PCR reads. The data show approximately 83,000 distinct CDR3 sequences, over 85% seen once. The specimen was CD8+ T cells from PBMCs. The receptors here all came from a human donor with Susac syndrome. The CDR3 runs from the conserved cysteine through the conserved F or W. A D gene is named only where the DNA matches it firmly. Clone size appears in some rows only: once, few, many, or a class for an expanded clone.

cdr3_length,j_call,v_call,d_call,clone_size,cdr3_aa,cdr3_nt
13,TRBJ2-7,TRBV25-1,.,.,CASSEGSGYEQYF,TGTGCCAGCAGTGAGGGTAGCGGATACGAGCAGTACTTC
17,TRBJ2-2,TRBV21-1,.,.,CASSKERTSGDTGELFF,TGTGCCAGCAGCAAAGAACGGACTAGCGGCGACACCGGGGAGCTGTTTTTT
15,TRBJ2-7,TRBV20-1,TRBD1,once,CSARDGAGGSYEQYF,TGCAGTGCTAGAGATGGGGCAGGGGGCTCCTACGAGCAGTACTTC
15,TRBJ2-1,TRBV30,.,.,CAWNGRPSSYNEQFF,TGTGCCTGGAACGGGCGACCTAGCTCCTACAATGAGCAGTTCTTC
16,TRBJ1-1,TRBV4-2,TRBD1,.,CASSPQTGGQNTEAFF,TGTGCCAGCAGCCCCCAGACAGGGGGCCAGAACACTGAAGCTTTCTTT
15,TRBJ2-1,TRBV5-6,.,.,CASSLTRNSYNEQFF,TGTGCCAGCAGCTTGACCAGAAACTCCTACAATGAGCAGTTCTTC
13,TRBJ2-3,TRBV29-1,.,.,CSGLRGVVDTQYF,TGCAGCGGCCTAAGGGGGGTGGTAGATACGCAGTATTTT
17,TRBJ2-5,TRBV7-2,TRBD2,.,CASSLAIGLAGGETQYF,TGTGCCAGCAGCTTAGCAATAGGACTAGCGGGAGGAGAGACCCAGTACTTC
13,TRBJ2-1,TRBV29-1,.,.,CSEYSMPYNEQFF,TGCAGCGAATATTCGATGCCCTACAATGAGCAGTTCTTC
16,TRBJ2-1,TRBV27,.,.,CASSSPVMPSYNEQFF,TGTGCCAGCAGTTCCCCGGTTATGCCCTCCTACAATGAGCAGTTCTTC
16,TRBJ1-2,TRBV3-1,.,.,CASSQDMGWGSYGYTF,TGTGCCAGCAGCCAAGATATGGGGTGGGGAAGCTATGGCTACACCTTC
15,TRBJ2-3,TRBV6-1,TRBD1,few,CASSPGQGVTDTQYF,TGTGCCAGCAGTCCTGGACAGGGAGTCACAGATACGCAGTATTTT
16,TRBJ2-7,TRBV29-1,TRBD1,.,CSVDLPGQGGHYEQYF,TGCAGCGTTGATCTACCGGGACAGGGGGGACACTACGAGCAGTACTTC
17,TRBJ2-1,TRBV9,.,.,CASSGTHSDKAHNEQFF,TGTGCCAGCAGCGGAACCCATAGCGACAAGGCCCACAATGAGCAGTTCTTC
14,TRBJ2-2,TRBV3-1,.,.,CASSQVLGTGELFF,TGTGCCAGCAGCCAAGTGCTAGGGACCGGGGAGCTGTTTTTT
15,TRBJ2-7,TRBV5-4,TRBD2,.,CASSTLAGAKHEQYF,TGTGCCAGCAGCACCTTAGCGGGAGCCAAACACGAGCAGTACTTC
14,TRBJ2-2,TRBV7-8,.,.,CASSLAFYTGELFF,TGTGCCAGCAGCTTAGCGTTTTACACCGGGGAGCTGTTTTTT
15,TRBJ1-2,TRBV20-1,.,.,CSARDWRVKAYGYTF,TGCAGTGCTAGAGATTGGAGGGTAAAGGCTTATGGCTACACCTTC
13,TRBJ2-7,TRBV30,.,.,CAWSWGENYEQYF,TGTGCCTGGAGTTGGGGGGAAAACTACGAGCAGTACTTC
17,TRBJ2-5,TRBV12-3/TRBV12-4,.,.,CASSLFRIGTTQETQYF,TGTGCCAGCAGTTTATTCAGGATCGGGACAACTCAAGAGACCCAGTACTTC
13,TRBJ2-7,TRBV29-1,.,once,CSVEEDSSYEQYF,TGCAGCGTTGAGGAGGACAGCTCCTACGAGCAGTACTTC
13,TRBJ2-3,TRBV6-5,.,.,CASSYPGPDTQYF,TGTGCCAGCAGTTACCCGGGGCCAGATACGCAGTATTTT
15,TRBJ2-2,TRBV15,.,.,CATSGPTGTSRELFF,TGTGCCACCAGCGGACCTACCGGGACTTCTAGGGAGCTGTTTTTT
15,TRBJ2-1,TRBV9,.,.,CASSEPGLEANEQFF,TGTGCCAGCAGCGAACCGGGGCTAGAGGCCAATGAGCAGTTCTTC
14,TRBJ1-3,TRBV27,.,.,CASSLTQSGNTIYF,TGTGCCAGCAGTTTAACTCAATCCGGAAACACCATATATTTT